This is a list of T cell receptor beta chains from one sample in a study of cytomegalovirus exposure and HLA in healthy donors. Generated by immunoSEQ multiplex PCR, the TCRdb table keeps only in-frame clones and is missing some. Of under 90,000 clones in the sample, approximately 78% were seen once. The sequenced sample was PBMCs. These receptors came from a middle-aged man in good health and CMV-seronegative. CDR3s include the opening cysteine and the closing phenylalanine or tryptophan. D genes are given only for firm matches. Not every row has a clone size; where given, it reads once, few, many or a size class.

>TRBV2|once|-|13|TRBJ1-5
CASSEGRAPGGHF
TGTGCCAGCAGTGAAGGGAGGGCCCCCGGGGGGCATTTT
>TRBV7-9|-|TRBD1|14|TRBJ1-5
CASSAQGASQPQHF
TGTGCCAGCAGCGCACAGGGGGCCAGTCAGCCCCAGCATTTT
>TRBV19|-|TRBD1|16|TRBJ1-5
CASSIIGQVGNQPQHF
TGTGCCAGTAGTATAATAGGACAGGTTGGCAATCAGCCCCAGCATTTT
>TRBV5-1|few|-|16|TRBJ2-6
CASSLRRISGANVLTF
TGCGCCAGCAGCTTGAGGCGGATCTCTGGGGCCAACGTCCTGACTTTC
>TRBV6-1|few|-|14|TRBJ1-4
CASSEYLANEKLFF
TGTGCCAGCAGTGAATATCTTGCTAATGAAAAACTGTTTTTT
>TRBV10-1|-|TRBD2|14|TRBJ2-3
CATKSGAGTDTQYF
TGCGCCACGAAAAGCGGGGCTGGCACAGATACGCAGTATTTT
>TRBV19|-|TRBD1|13|TRBJ2-7
CASSRQGTYEQYF
TGTGCCAGTAGTCGACAGGGGACCTACGAGCAGTACTTC
>TRBV5-1|-|-|17|TRBJ1-2
CASSLESYPRGQHGYTF
TGCGCCAGCAGCTTGGAATCCTACCCGCGGGGGCAGCATGGCTACACCTTC
>TRBV5-1|-|-|13|TRBJ2-7
CASRQQGSYEQYF
TGCGCCAGCAGACAACAGGGTTCCTACGAGCAGTACTTC
>TRBV30|-|-|13|TRBJ2-1
CAWSVRGDNEQFF
TGTGCCTGGAGTGTGCGCGGTGACAATGAGCAGTTCTTC
>TRBV18|-|TRBD1|16|TRBJ2-1
CASSPLLGQGGNEQFF
TGTGCCAGCTCACCACTGCTCGGACAGGGAGGCAATGAGCAGTTCTTC
>TRBV10-3|-|-|15|TRBJ2-1
CAIREDSSSYNEQFF
TGTGCCATCAGGGAAGACAGCAGCTCCTACAATGAGCAGTTCTTC
>TRBV19|-|-|15|TRBJ1-2
CASETRGDTGYGYTF
TGTGCCAGTGAAACCCGGGGGGACACAGGCTATGGCTACACCTTC
>TRBV7-3|-|-|15|TRBJ2-1
CASSLLGPSYNEQFF
TGTGCCAGCAGCTTACTGGGCCCTTCCTACAATGAGCAGTTCTTC
>TRBV6-1|-|TRBD2|15|TRBJ2-3
CASSGRGGPTDTQYF
TGTGCCAGCAGTGGGCGCGGGGGGCCGACAGATACGCAGTATTTT
>TRBV19|-|-|12|TRBJ2-3
CASSPNTDTQYF
TGTGCCAGTAGTCCTAACACAGATACGCAGTATTTT
>TRBV25-1|-|-|14|TRBJ2-5
CASSDGGAQETQYF
TGTGCCAGCAGTGATGGGGGGGCCCAAGAGACCCAGTACTTC
>TRBV12-2|-|-|14|TRBJ2-5
CASRLIPLRGGRDF
TGTGCAAGTCGCTTAATTCCTTTGCGGGGGGGCCGGGACTTC
>TRBV7-3|-|TRBD2|13|TRBJ2-1
CASSSSGGGEQFF
TGTGCCAGCAGCTCTAGCGGGGGGGGTGAGCAGTTCTTC
>TRBV5-1|-|TRBD1|16|TRBJ1-3
CASSFGSGTGGNTIYF
TGCGCCAGCAGCTTCGGATCCGGGACAGGTGGAAACACCATATATTTT
>TRBV6-1|once|-|13|TRBJ1-1
CASRRAEAWEAFF
TGTGCCAGCAGGAGGGCAGAAGCCTGGGAAGCCTTCTTT
>TRBV6-5|few|-|15|TRBJ1-1
CASRDWSGSGTEAFF
TGTGCCAGCAGGGACTGGTCCGGGAGCGGCACTGAAGCTTTCTTT
>TRBV29-1|-|-|14|TRBJ1-3
CSVEAGGTGNTIYF
TGCAGCGTTGAAGCGGGGGGTACTGGAAACACCATATATTTT
>TRBV27|-|TRBD1|17|TRBJ1-2
CASSAGTGAPLDYGYTF
TGTGCCAGCAGTGCCGGGACAGGGGCCCCTCTTGACTATGGCTACACCTTC
>TRBV6-6|-|-|14|TRBJ1-5
CASNPGQRDQPQHF
TGTGCCAGCAACCCGGGCCAGAGGGATCAGCCCCAGCATTTT
>TRBV19|-|-|15|TRBJ1-1
CASSIGGGGDTEAFF
TGTGCCAGTAGTATCGGTGGCGGCGGGGACACTGAAGCTTTCTTT
>TRBV5-1|-|-|17|TRBJ1-5
CASSLGPRGGGTQPQHF
TGCGCCAGCAGCTTGGGACCCAGGGGCGGTGGTACTCAGCCCCAGCATTTT
>TRBV12-5|-|TRBD1|16|TRBJ1-3
CASGFRGQGAGNTIYF
TGTGCTAGTGGTTTCAGGGGACAGGGGGCTGGAAACACCATATATTTT
>TRBV6-6|-|-|14|TRBJ1-5
CASSYPGGFEPQHF
TGTGCCAGCAGTTACCCGGGGGGTTTCGAACCCCAGCATTTT
>TRBV5-1|few|TRBD2|15|TRBJ2-1
CASSLDPGGPNEQFF
TGCGCCAGCAGCTTGGATCCGGGGGGGCCGAATGAGCAGTTCTTC
>TRBV6-5|few|-|16|TRBJ1-6
CASSLQGSSYNSPLHF
TGTGCCAGCAGTTTGCAGGGGAGCTCCTATAATTCACCCCTCCACTTT
>TRBV6-5|few|-|15|TRBJ2-5
CASSYLGGALGTQYF
TGTGCCAGCAGTTACCTTGGGGGGGCGCTTGGGACCCAGTACTTC
>TRBV30|-|-|15|TRBJ1-3
CAWRLGRGSGNTIYF
TGTGCCTGGCGTCTAGGTCGAGGCTCTGGAAACACCATATATTTT
>TRBV2|-|-|13|TRBJ1-1
CASRGGRITEAFF
TGTGCCAGCCGTGGGGGGCGCATCACTGAAGCTTTCTTT
>TRBV18|-|-|15|TRBJ1-1
CASSPGWRPNTEAFF
TGTGCCAGCTCACCCGGGTGGAGACCGAACACTGAAGCTTTCTTT
>TRBV30|-|-|14|TRBJ1-5
CAWSPLGVNQPQHF
TGTGCCTGGAGTCCCCTGGGAGTAAATCAGCCCCAGCATTTT
>TRBV7-3|-|-|13|TRBJ1-5
CASSPGSNQPQHF
TGTGCCAGCAGCCCCGGTAGCAATCAGCCCCAGCATTTT
>TRBV5-1|-|TRBD1|13|TRBJ2-1
CASSPGQGGEQFF
TGCGCCAGCAGCCCTGGACAGGGCGGTGAGCAGTTCTTC
>TRBV10-3|once|-|16|TRBJ1-1
CAISESGSRANTEAFF
TGTGCCATCAGTGAGTCGGGGAGTCGGGCGAACACTGAAGCTTTCTTT
>TRBV10-1|-|-|15|TRBJ1-5
CASSSVTSLTQPQHF
TGCGCCAGCAGTTCTGTGACATCCCTTACTCAGCCCCAGCATTTT
>TRBV7-2|-|TRBD1|14|TRBJ1-1
CASSLITGGCEAFF
TGTGCCAGCAGCTTAATAACAGGGGGCTGTGAAGCTTTCTTT